The rows below give T cell receptor beta chains drawn from one sample of a study of blood T cells in healthy people across ages. TCRdb independently ran MiXCR on the 5' RACE reads; one entry per CDR3 protein. The sample lists hundreds of thousands of distinct CDR3 sequences; 20% to 25% were seen once. Material for sequencing was blood. These receptors all come from a man between 65 and 85 years old in good health. Both conserved end residues are part of each CDR3. The order of the fields is D gene, V gene, J gene, CDR3 length, clone size, CDR3 protein, CDR3 DNA. D genes are given only for firm matches. Not all rows give a size; the values are once, few, many and, for expanded clones, a class.

D: NA; V: TRBV7-2; J: TRBJ2-1; length: 15; size: NA; CDR3: CASSSQSDFGDEQFF; DNA: TGTGCCAGCAGCTCCCAATCGGATTTCGGCGATGAGCAGTTCTTC
D: TRBD2; V: TRBV20-1; J: TRBJ2-3; length: 16; size: NA; CDR3: CSASWAGVLRADTQYF; DNA: TGCAGTGCTAGCTGGGCGGGGGTCCTACGGGCAGATACGCAGTATTTT
D: TRBD2; V: TRBV3-1; J: TRBJ2-3; length: 15; size: few; CDR3: CASSQTSGGTDTQYF; DNA: TGTGCCAGCAGCCAAACTAGCGGGGGCACAGATACGCAGTATTTT
D: NA; V: TRBV18; J: TRBJ2-1; length: 14; size: NA; CDR3: CAGYTSSVYNEQFF; DNA: TGTGCCGGCTACACTTCGTCAGTTTACAATGAGCAGTTCTTC
D: TRBD1; V: TRBV4-2; J: TRBJ2-2; length: 15; size: NA; CDR3: CASSQPGQGTGELFF; DNA: TGTGCCAGCAGCCAACCGGGACAGGGGACCGGGGAGCTGTTTTTT
D: NA; V: TRBV9; J: TRBJ2-1; length: 15; size: NA; CDR3: CASSVAASDYNEQFF; DNA: TGTGCCAGCAGCGTAGCAGCTAGCGACTACAATGAGCAGTTCTTC
D: NA; V: TRBV7-8; J: TRBJ2-3; length: 15; size: few; CDR3: CASSLGQVDTDTQYF; DNA: TGTGCCAGCAGCTTAGGCCAGGTGGACACAGATACGCAGTATTTT
D: NA; V: TRBV10-3; J: TRBJ1-5; length: 14; size: NA; CDR3: CAFSEPGGNQPQHF; DNA: TGTGCCTTCAGTGAGCCAGGGGGCAATCAGCCCCAGCATTTT
D: NA; V: TRBV24-1; J: TRBJ2-3; length: 15; size: few; CDR3: CATSDSESITDTQYF; DNA: TGTGCCACCAGTGATAGCGAGTCTATCACAGATACGCAGTATTTT
D: NA; V: TRBV11-2; J: TRBJ2-7; length: 16; size: NA; CDR3: CASSLALQALTYEQYF; DNA: TGTGCCAGCAGCTTAGCTCTGCAGGCACTAACCTACGAGCAGTACTTC
D: NA; V: TRBV6-6; J: TRBJ1-2; length: 14; size: NA; CDR3: CASLTLGVPYGYTF; DNA: TGTGCCAGCTTAACCCTGGGCGTACCCTATGGCTACACCTTC
D: TRBD2; V: TRBV2; J: TRBJ2-5; length: 15; size: NA; CDR3: CASSEGTSGQETQYF; DNA: TGTGCCAGCAGTGAGGGGACTAGCGGGCAAGAGACCCAGTACTTC
D: NA; V: TRBV4-1; J: TRBJ2-3; length: 15; size: NA; CDR3: CASSQGQAGTDTQYF; DNA: TGCGCCAGCAGCCAAGGGCAAGCGGGCACAGATACGCAGTATTTT
D: NA; V: TRBV4-1; J: TRBJ2-3; length: 15; size: few; CDR3: CASSQGVLGTDTQYF; DNA: TGCGCCAGCAGCCAGGGCGTATTAGGCACAGATACGCAGTATTTT
D: NA; V: TRBV3-1; J: TRBJ2-3; length: 16; size: few; CDR3: CASSRTSGSVVDTQYF; DNA: TGTGCCAGCAGCCGAACAAGTGGGAGTGTGGTAGATACGCAGTATTTT
D: NA; V: TRBV5-4; J: TRBJ2-4; length: 14; size: few; CDR3: CASSFPSSGNIQYF; DNA: TGTGCCAGCAGCTTCCCTAGCAGTGGGAACATTCAGTACTTC
D: TRBD2; V: TRBV6-1; J: TRBJ2-7; length: 15; size: few; CDR3: CASSPGGADGYEQYF; DNA: TGTGCCAGCAGTCCGGGGGGTGCCGACGGGTACGAGCAGTACTTC
D: NA; V: TRBV29-1; J: TRBJ2-1; length: 14; size: few; CDR3: CSVQTESSYNEQFF; DNA: TGCAGCGTTCAGACCGAGAGCTCCTACAATGAGCAGTTCTTC
D: NA; V: TRBV10-3; J: TRBJ2-3; length: 12; size: few; CDR3: CAISERTDTQYF; DNA: TGTGCCATCAGTGAGCGTACAGATACGCAGTATTTT
D: NA; V: TRBV7-9; J: TRBJ2-1; length: 15; size: NA; CDR3: CASSLDSLAYNEQFF; DNA: TGTGCCAGCAGCTTAGATTCCCTAGCCTACAATGAGCAGTTCTTC
D: NA; V: TRBV20-1; J: TRBJ2-1; length: 14; size: few; CDR3: CSARTRDKYNEQFF; DNA: TGCAGTGCCCGGACCCGAGATAAATACAATGAGCAGTTCTTC
D: TRBD1; V: TRBV4-1; J: TRBJ2-5; length: 14; size: NA; CDR3: CASSQVTGTETQYF; DNA: TGCGCCAGCAGCCAAGTGACAGGGACAGAGACCCAGTACTTC
D: NA; V: TRBV10-3; J: TRBJ2-1; length: 14; size: NA; CDR3: CAISESRADNEQFF; DNA: TGTGCCATCAGTGAGTCGAGGGCTGACAATGAGCAGTTCTTC
D: NA; V: TRBV29-1; J: TRBJ1-1; length: 17; size: NA; CDR3: CSVDLRTTSLLGPEAFF; DNA: TGCAGCGTAGACCTCAGGACCACCTCTCTTCTGGGTCCTGAAGCTTTCTTT
D: TRBD2; V: TRBV4-1; J: TRBJ2-2; length: 17; size: NA; CDR3: CASSQGNLAGVDGELFF; DNA: TGCGCCAGCAGCCAAGGGAACCTAGCGGGAGTTGACGGGGAGCTGTTTTTT
D: NA; V: TRBV5-1; J: TRBJ2-5; length: 14; size: NA; CDR3: CASSFNEGTETQYF; DNA: TGCGCCAGCAGCTTCAACGAGGGTACAGAGACCCAGTACTTC
D: TRBD2; V: TRBV6-2/TRBV6-3; J: TRBJ2-7; length: 15; size: NA; CDR3: CASSYIGTSVYEQYF; DNA: TGTGCCAGCAGTTACATCGGGACTAGCGTCTACGAGCAGTACTTC
D: TRBD2; V: TRBV9; J: TRBJ2-5; length: 17; size: few; CDR3: CASSVAGGGGPQETQYF; DNA: TGTGCCAGCAGCGTAGCCGGAGGCGGGGGACCACAAGAGACCCAGTACTTC
D: TRBD1; V: TRBV5-1; J: TRBJ2-3; length: 15; size: NA; CDR3: CASSSEQGPTDTQYF; DNA: TGCGCCAGCAGCTCAGAACAGGGGCCCACAGATACGCAGTATTTT
D: NA; V: TRBV2; J: TRBJ2-3; length: 19; size: NA; CDR3: CASSEGPPGTSASTDTQYF; DNA: TGTGCCAGCAGTGAGGGGCCCCCCGGGACTTCCGCTAGCACAGATACGCAGTATTTT
D: NA; V: TRBV6-1; J: TRBJ2-7; length: 14; size: NA; CDR3: CASRPGGIPYEQYF; DNA: TGTGCCAGCAGACCAGGAGGGATTCCCTACGAGCAGTACTTC
D: TRBD2; V: TRBV20-1; J: TRBJ2-1; length: 17; size: few; CDR3: CSAMGLAAQSSYNEQFF; DNA: TGCAGTGCTATGGGACTAGCGGCCCAGAGCTCCTACAATGAGCAGTTCTTC
D: NA; V: TRBV5-1; J: TRBJ2-4; length: 13; size: NA; CDR3: CASSFQGGDIQYF; DNA: TGCGCCAGCAGCTTCCAGGGAGGTGACATTCAGTACTTC
D: TRBD1; V: TRBV7-2; J: TRBJ2-4; length: 15; size: few; CDR3: CASSSRRQGENIQYF; DNA: TGTGCCAGCAGCTCTCGGCGACAGGGCGAAAACATTCAGTACTTC
D: NA; V: TRBV6-2/TRBV6-3; J: TRBJ2-4; length: 14; size: few; CDR3: CASQLGGGKNIQYF; DNA: TGTGCCAGCCAATTGGGAGGAGGCAAAAACATTCAGTACTTC
D: TRBD2; V: TRBV7-2; J: TRBJ2-5; length: 14; size: many; CDR3: CASSLTSGKETQYF; DNA: TGTGCCAGCAGCTTGACTAGCGGAAAAGAGACCCAGTACTTC
D: NA; V: TRBV3-1; J: TRBJ2-4; length: 13; size: few; CDR3: CASSQGGGNIQYF; DNA: TGTGCCAGCAGCCAAGGAGGGGGTAACATTCAGTACTTC
D: TRBD2; V: TRBV9; J: TRBJ2-2; length: 17; size: few; CDR3: CASNGAGGGSNTGELFF; DNA: TGTGCCAGCAACGGGGCGGGAGGGGGTTCGAACACCGGGGAGCTGTTTTTT
D: NA; V: TRBV4-1; J: TRBJ2-3; length: 16; size: NA; CDR3: CASSQGGGSLPDTQYF; DNA: TGCGCCAGCAGCCAAGGGGGTGGTAGCTTGCCAGATACGCAGTATTTT
D: NA; V: TRBV24-1; J: TRBJ2-3; length: 15; size: NA; CDR3: CATSDPDPRWNTQYF; DNA: TGTGCCACCAGTGATCCGGACCCCCGCTGGAATACGCAGTATTTT
D: NA; V: TRBV7-8; J: TRBJ2-7; length: 12; size: NA; CDR3: CASSFQEFEQYF; DNA: TGTGCCAGCAGCTTCCAGGAGTTCGAGCAGTACTTC
D: NA; V: TRBV2; J: TRBJ1-2; length: 12; size: NA; CDR3: CASGRDGYGYTF; DNA: TGTGCCAGCGGGAGGGACGGCTATGGCTACACCTTC
D: TRBD2; V: TRBV29-1; J: TRBJ2-7; length: 16; size: few; CDR3: CSVEGTSGGPSYEQYF; DNA: TGCAGCGTTGAGGGGACTAGCGGGGGACCCTCCTACGAGCAGTACTTC
D: NA; V: TRBV3-1; J: TRBJ2-7; length: 15; size: NA; CDR3: CASSQAGHGISEQYF; DNA: TGTGCCAGCAGCCAAGCGGGACACGGTATTTCCGAGCAGTACTTC
D: NA; V: TRBV7-2; J: TRBJ2-5; length: 13; size: NA; CDR3: CASSLGRDNGQYF; DNA: TGTGCCAGCAGCTTAGGCAGGGATAATGGGCAGTACTTC
D: NA; V: TRBV7-9; J: TRBJ1-6; length: 14; size: once; CDR3: CASSSQQGRSPLHF; DNA: TGTGCCAGCAGCTCCCAGCAGGGGCGGTCACCCCTCCACTTT
D: NA; V: TRBV9; J: TRBJ1-4; length: 15; size: once; CDR3: CASSQRGANNEKLFF; DNA: TGTGCCAGCAGCCAGAGGGGGGCGAATAATGAAAAACTGTTTTTT
D: NA; V: TRBV4-1; J: TRBJ1-4; length: 14; size: NA; CDR3: CASSHPGAGEKLFF; DNA: TGCGCCAGCAGCCACCCCGGTGCGGGTGAAAAACTGTTTTTT
D: NA; V: TRBV29-1; J: TRBJ2-1; length: 14; size: NA; CDR3: CSVVAASSYNEQFF; DNA: TGCAGCGTTGTAGCTGCTAGCTCCTACAATGAGCAGTTCTTC
D: NA; V: TRBV6-1; J: TRBJ1-6; length: 16; size: NA; CDR3: CASSEARSLGNSPLHF; DNA: TGTGCCAGCAGTGAAGCCCGTTCGTTGGGTAATTCACCCCTCCACTTT
D: NA; V: TRBV6-2/TRBV6-3; J: TRBJ2-1; length: 15; size: NA; CDR3: CASSYSGTAYNEQFF; DNA: TGTGCCAGCAGTTATTCCGGGACGGCATACAATGAGCAGTTCTTC
D: NA; V: TRBV6-5; J: TRBJ1-6; length: 14; size: few; CDR3: CASRFGKGNSPLHF; DNA: TGTGCCAGCAGATTTGGCAAGGGCAATTCACCCCTCCACTTT
D: NA; V: TRBV29-1; J: TRBJ2-5; length: 13; size: many; CDR3: CSVEGAGKETQYF; DNA: TGCAGCGTTGAAGGGGCAGGGAAAGAGACCCAGTACTTC